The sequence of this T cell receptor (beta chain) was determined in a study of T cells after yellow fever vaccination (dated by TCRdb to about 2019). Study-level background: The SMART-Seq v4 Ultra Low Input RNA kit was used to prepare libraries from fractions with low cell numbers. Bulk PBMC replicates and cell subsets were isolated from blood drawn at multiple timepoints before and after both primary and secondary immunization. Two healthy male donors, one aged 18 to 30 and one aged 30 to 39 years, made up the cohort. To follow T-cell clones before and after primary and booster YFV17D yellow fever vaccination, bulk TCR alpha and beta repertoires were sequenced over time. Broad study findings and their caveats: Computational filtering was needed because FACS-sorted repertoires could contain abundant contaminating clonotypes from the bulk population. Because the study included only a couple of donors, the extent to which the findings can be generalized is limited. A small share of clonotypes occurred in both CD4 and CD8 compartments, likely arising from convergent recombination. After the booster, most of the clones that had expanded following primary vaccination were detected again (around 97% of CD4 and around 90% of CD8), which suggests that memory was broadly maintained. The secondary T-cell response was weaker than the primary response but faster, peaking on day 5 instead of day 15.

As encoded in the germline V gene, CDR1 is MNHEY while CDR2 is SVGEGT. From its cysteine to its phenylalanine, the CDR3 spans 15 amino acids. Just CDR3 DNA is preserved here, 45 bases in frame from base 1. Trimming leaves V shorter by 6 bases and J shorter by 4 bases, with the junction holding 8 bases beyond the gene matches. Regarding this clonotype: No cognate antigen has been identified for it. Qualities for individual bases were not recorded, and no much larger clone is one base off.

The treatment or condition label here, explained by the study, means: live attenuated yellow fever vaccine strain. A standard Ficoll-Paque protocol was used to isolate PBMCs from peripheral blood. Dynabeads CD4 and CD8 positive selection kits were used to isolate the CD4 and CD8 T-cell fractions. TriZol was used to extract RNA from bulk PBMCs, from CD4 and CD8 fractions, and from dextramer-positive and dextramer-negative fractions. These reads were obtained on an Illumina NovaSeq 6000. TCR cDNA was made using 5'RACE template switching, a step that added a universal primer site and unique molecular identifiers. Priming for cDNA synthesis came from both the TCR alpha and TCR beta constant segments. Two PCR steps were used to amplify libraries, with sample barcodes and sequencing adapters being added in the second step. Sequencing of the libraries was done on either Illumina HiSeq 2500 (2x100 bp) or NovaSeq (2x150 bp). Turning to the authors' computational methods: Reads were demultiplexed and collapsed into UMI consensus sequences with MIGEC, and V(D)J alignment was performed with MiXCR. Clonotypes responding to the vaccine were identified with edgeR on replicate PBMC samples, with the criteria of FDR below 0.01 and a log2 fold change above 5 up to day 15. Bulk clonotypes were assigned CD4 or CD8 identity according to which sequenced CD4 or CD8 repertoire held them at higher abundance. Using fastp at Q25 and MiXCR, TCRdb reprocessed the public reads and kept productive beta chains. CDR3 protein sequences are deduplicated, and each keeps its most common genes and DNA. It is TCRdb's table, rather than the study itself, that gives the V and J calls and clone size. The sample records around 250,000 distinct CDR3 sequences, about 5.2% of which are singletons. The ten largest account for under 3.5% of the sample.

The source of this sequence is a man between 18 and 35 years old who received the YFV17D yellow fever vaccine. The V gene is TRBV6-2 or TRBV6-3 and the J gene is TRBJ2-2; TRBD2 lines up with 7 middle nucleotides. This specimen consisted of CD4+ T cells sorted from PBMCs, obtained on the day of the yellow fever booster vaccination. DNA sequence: TGTGCCAGCAGACCCGGGGGGTTGACCACCGGGGAGCTGTTTTTT. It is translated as CASRPGGLTTGELFF.